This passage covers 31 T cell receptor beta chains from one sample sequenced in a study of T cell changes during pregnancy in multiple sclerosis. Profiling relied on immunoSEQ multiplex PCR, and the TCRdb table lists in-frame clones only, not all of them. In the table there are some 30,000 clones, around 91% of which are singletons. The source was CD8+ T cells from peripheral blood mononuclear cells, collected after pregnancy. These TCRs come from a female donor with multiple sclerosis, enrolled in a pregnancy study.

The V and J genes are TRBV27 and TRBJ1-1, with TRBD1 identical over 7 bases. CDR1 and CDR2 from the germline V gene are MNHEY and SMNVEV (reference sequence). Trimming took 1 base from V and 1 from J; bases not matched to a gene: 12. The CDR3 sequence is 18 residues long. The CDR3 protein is CASSLYSGRTGRNTEAFF. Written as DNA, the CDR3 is TGTGCCAGCAGTTTATACTCGGGTCGGACAGGACGGAACACTGAAGCTTTCTTT.

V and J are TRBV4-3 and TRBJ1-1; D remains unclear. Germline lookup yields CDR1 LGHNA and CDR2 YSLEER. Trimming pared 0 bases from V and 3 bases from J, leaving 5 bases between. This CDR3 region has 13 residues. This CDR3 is CASSQERYTEAFF. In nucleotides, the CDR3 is TGCGCCAGCAGCCAAGAGAGATACACTGAAGCTTTCTTT.

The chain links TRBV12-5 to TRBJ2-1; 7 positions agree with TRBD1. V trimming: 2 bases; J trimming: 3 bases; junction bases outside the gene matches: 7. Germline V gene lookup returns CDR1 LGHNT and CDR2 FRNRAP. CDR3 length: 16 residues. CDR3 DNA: TGTGCTAGTGGTTTGCTGACAGGGATCAACTACAATGAGCAGTTCTTC. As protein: CASGLLTGINYNEQFF.

The CDR3: CASSDFNQPQHF. CDR3 DNA sequence: TGTGCCAGCAGTGACTTCAATCAGCCCCAGCATTTT. The chain is built from TRBV28 and TRBJ1-5, with D hard to call. The CDR3 totals 12 residues. Trimming removed 5 bases at V and 3 bases at J, with 5 bases between. Germline V gene sequence: CDR1 MDHEN, CDR2 SYDVKM.

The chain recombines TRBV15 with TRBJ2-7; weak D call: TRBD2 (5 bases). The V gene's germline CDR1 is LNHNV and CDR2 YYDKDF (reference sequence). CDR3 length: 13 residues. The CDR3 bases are TGTGCCACCAGCAGAGTATCGGGTGCGGGCCTGTCTGTC. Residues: CATSRVSGAGLSV.

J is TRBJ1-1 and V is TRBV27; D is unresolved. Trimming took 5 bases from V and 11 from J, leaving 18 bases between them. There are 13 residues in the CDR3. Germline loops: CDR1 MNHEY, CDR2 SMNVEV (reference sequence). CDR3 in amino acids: CASSAALSREAFF. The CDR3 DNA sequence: TGTGCCAGCAGTGCGGCCCTTTCGCGGGAGGCTTTCTTT.

CDR3 loop: CASSFWTGGGDSNQPQHF. The CDR3 DNA reads as TGTGCCAGCAGCTTTTGGACAGGGGGAGGAGATAGCAATCAGCCCCAGCATTTT. This chain joins TRBV5-6 and TRBJ1-5, with 10 bases matching TRBD1. Germline V CDR1 and CDR2: SGHDT, YYEEEE. The V gene end was trimmed by 2 bases and the J gene end by 0 bases; junction bases not matched to a gene: 8. This CDR3 contains 18 residues. The complete variable domain, with remaining parts taken from reference TRBV5-6 and TRBJ1-5, reads DAGVTQSPTHLIKTRGQQVTLRCSPKSGHDTVSWYQQALGQGPQFIFQYYEEEERQRGNFPDRFSGHQFPNYSSELNVNALLLGDSALYLCASSFWTGGGDSNQPQHFGDGTRLSIL.

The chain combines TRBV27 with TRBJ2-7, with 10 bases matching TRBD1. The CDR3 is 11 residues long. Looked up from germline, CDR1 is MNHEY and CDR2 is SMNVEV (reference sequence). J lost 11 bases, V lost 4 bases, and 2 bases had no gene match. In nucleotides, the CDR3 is TGTGCCAGCAGTTCCGGGACAGGGGAGTACTTC. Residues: CASSSGTGEYF.

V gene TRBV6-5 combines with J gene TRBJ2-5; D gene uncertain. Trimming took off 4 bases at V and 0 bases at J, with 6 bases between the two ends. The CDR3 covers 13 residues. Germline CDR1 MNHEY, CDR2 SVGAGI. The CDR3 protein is CASSSPYQETQYF. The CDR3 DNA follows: TGTGCCAGCAGTTCCCCGTACCAAGAGACCCAGTACTTC.

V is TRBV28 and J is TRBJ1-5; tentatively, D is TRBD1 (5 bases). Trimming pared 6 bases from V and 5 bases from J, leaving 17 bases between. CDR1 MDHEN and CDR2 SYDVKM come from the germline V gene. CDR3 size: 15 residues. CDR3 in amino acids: CASRPPVDSYQPQHF. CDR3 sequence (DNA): TGTGCCAGCAGACCCCCCGTCGACAGCTATCAGCCCCAGCATTTT.

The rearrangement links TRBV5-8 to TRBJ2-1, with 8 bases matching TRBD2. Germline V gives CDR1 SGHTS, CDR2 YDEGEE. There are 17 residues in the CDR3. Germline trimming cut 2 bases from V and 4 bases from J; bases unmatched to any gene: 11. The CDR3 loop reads CASSFSSRTSRYNEQFF. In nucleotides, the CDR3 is TGTGCCAGCAGCTTCTCGTCCAGGACTAGCAGATACAATGAGCAGTTCTTC.

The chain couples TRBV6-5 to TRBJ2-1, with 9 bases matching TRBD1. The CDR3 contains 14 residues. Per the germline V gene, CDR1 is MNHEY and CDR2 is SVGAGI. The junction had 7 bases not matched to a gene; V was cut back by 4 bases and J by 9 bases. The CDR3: CASSSMTGGAEQFF. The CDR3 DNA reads TGTGCCAGCAGTTCCATGACAGGGGGGGCTGAGCAGTTCTTC.

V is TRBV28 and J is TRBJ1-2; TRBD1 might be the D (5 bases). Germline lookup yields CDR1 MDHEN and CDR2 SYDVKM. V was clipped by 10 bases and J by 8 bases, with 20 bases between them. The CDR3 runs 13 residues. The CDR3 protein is CATPNGGGYGYTF. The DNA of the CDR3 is TGTGCCACACCTAACGGGGGGGGGTACGGCTACACCTTC.

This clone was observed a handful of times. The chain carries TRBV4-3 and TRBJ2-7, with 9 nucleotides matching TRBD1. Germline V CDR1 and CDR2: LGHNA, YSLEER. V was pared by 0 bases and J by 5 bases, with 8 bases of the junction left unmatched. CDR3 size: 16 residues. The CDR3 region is CASSQEPGTGWNEQYF. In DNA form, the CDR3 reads TGCGCCAGCAGCCAAGAACCAGGGACAGGGTGGAACGAGCAGTACTTC.

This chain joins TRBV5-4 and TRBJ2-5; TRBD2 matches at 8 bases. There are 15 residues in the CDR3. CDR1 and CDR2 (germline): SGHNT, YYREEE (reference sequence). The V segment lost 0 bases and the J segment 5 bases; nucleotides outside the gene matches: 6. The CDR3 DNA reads TGTGCCAGCAGCTTGGCCCCGGGGGGGGTTGAGACCCAGTACTTC. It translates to CASSLAPGGVETQYF.

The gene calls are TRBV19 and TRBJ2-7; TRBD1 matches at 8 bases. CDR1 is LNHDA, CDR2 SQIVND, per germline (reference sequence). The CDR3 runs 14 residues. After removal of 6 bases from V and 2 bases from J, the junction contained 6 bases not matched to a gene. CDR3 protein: CASSPGQGTYEQYF. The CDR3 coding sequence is TGTGCCAGTAGCCCTGGACAGGGCACCTACGAGCAGTACTTC.

The CDR3, as DNA: TGTGCCAGTATGAGGAACACTGAAGCTTTCTTT. The encoded protein is CASMRNTEAFF. This chain links TRBV19 with TRBJ1-1; unclear D gene. Trimming shortened V by 7 bases and J by 1 base, and 4 bases separated the two germline ends. Germline CDR1 is LNHDA and CDR2 is SQIVND (reference sequence). There are 11 residues in the CDR3.

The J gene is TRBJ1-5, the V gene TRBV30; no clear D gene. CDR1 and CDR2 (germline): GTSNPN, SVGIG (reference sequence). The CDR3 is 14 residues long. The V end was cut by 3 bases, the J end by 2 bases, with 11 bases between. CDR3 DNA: TGTGCCTGGAGGCCTCTCCGGGGCAATCAGCCCCAGCATTTT. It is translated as CAWRPLRGNQPQHF. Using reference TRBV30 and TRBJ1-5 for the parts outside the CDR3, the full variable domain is SQTIHQWPATLVQPVGSPLSLECTVEGTSNPNLYWYRQAAGRGLQLLFYSVGIGQISSEVPQNLSASRPQDRQFILSSKKLLLSDSGFYLCAWRPLRGNQPQHFGDGTRLSIL.

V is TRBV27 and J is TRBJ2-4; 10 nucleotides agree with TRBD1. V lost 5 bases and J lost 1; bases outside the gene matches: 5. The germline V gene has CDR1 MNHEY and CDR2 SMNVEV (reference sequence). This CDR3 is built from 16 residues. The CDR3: CASSAPGQGAKNIQYF. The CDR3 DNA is TGTGCCAGCAGTGCGCCGGGACAGGGGGCCAAAAACATTCAGTACTTC.

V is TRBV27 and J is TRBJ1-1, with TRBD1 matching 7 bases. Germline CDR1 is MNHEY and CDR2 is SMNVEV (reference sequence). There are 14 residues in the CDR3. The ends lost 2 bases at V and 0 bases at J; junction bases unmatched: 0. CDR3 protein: CASSLRGLNTEAFF. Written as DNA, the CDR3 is TGTGCCAGCAGTTTAAGGGGGCTGAACACTGAAGCTTTCTTT.

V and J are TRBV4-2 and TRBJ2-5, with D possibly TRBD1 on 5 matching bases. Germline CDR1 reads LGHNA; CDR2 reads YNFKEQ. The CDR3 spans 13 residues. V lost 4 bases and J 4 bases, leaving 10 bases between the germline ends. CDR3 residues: CASSPRVGETQYF. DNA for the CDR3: TGTGCCAGCAGCCCCAGGGTAGGAGAGACCCAGTACTTC.

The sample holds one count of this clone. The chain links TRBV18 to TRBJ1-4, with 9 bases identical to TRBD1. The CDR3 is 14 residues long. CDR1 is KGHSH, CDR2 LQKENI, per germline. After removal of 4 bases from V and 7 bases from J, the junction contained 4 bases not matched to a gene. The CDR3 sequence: CASSLGQGPEKLFF. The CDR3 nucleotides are TGTGCCAGCTCACTTGGACAGGGGCCTGAAAAACTGTTTTTT.

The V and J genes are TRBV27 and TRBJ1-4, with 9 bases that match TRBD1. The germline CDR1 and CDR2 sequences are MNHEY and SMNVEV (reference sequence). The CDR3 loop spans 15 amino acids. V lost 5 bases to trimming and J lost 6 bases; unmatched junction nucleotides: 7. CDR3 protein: CASSAWTGVDEKLFF. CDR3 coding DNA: TGTGCCAGCAGTGCCTGGACAGGGGTGGATGAAAAACTGTTTTTT.

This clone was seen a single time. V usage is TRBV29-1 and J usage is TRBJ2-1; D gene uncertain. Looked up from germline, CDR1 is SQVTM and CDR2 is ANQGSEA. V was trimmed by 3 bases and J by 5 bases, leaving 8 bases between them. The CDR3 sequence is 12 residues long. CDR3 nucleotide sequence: TGCAGCGTTGACAGGAAAAACAATGAGCAGTTCTTC. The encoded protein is CSVDRKNNEQFF.

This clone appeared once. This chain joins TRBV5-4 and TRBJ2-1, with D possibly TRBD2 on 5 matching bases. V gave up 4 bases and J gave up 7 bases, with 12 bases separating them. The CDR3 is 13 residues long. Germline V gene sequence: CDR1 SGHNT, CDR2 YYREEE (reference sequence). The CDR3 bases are TGTGCCAGCAGCCCGGTCGAGGGAAATGAGCAGTTCTTC. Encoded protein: CASSPVEGNEQFF.

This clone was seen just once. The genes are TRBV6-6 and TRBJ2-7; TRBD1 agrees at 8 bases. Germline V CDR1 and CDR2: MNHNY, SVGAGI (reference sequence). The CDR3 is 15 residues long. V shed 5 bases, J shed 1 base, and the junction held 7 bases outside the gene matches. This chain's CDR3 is CASSVGQGFSYEQYF. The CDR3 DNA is TGTGCCAGCAGTGTTGGACAGGGATTTTCCTACGAGCAGTACTTC.

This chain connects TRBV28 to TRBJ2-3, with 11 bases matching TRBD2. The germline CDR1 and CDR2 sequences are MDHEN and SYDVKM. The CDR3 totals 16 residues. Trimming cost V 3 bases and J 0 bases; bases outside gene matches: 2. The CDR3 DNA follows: TGTGCCAGCAGTTTGTGGACTAGCGGGAGCACAGATACGCAGTATTTT. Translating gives CASSLWTSGSTDTQYF. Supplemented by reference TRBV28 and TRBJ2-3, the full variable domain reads DVKVTQSSRYLVKRTGEKVFLECVQDMDHENMFWYRQDPGLGLRLIYFSYDVKMKEKGDIPEGYSVSREKKERFSLILESASTNQTSMYLCASSLWTSGSTDTQYFGPGTRLTVL.

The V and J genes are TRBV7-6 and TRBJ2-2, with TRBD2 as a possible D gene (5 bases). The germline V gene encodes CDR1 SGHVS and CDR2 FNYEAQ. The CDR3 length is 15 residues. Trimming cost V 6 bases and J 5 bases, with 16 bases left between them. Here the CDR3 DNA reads TGTGCCAGCAGTTACGTCATCTCGGGGACCGGGGAGCTGTTTTTT. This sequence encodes CASSYVISGTGELFF.

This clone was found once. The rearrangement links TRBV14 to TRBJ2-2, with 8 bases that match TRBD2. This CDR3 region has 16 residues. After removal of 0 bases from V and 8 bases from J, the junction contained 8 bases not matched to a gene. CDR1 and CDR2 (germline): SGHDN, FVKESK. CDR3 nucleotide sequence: TGTGCCAGCAGCCAAGATTGGAGCGGGAGTGGAGGGGAGCTGTTTTTT. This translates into CASSQDWSGSGGELFF.

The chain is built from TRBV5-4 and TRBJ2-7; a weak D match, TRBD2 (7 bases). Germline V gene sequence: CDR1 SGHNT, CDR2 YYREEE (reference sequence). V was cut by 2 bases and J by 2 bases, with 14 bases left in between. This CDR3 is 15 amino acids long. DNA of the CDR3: TGTGCCAGCAGCTTTCGTCGGGGGGCCACCTACGAGCAGTACTTC. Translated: CASSFRRGATYEQYF.

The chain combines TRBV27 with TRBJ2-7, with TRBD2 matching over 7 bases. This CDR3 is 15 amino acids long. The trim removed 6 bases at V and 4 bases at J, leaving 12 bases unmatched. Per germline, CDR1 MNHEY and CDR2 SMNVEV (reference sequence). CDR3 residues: CASSPYPTSSYEQYF. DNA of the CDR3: TGTGCCAGCAGCCCTTACCCGACTAGCTCGTACGAGCAGTACTTC.